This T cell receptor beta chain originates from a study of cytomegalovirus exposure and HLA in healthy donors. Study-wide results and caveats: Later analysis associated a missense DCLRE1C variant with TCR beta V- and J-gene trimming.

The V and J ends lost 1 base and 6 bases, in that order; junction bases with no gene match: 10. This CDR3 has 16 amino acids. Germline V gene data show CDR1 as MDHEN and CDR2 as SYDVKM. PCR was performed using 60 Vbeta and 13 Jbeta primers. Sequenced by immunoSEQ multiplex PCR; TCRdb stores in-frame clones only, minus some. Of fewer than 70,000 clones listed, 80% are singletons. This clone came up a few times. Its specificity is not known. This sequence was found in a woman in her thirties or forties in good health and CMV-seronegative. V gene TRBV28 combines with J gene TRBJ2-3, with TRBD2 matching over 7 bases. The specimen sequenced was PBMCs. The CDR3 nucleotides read TGTGCCAGCAGTTTATTAGGCGGGAGTGGGCTTGATACGCAGTATTTT. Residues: CASSLLGGSGLDTQYF.